The sequence of this T cell receptor (beta chain) was determined in a study of shared clonotypes between healthy human individuals. About the study: A couple of women and a few men aged 18 to 49 served as donors. General study points: Having only a few donors restricted how much genetic and exposure-history diversity was captured.

CDR1 and CDR2 from the germline V gene are SGHRS and YFSETQ. The V gene lost 0 bases and the J gene lost 3 bases, with 9 bases spanning the gap. This CDR3 has 14 residues. The replicate PCRs on unsorted PBMC were given 300 ng DNA, which is 27,000 or so T cell genomes. TCRdb's table, derived via immunoSEQ multiplex PCR, lists solely in-frame clones and lacks some. The table lists some 530,000 clones, more than 75% of them singletons. Notes on this clone: Its antigen is unknown.

The study drew its donors from healthy HIV-negative adults without recent acute infections or vaccinations. The gene calls are TRBV5-1 and TRBJ1-2, with unresolved D. Sequenced sample: PBMCs. This TCR was sampled from a middle-aged woman in good health. Some clones in this sample may be carry-over from other donors' samples. The CDR3 sequence is CASSLAFDDYGYTF. CDR3 coding DNA: TGCGCCAGCAGCTTGGCCTTCGATGACTATGGCTACACCTTC.